The next 26 T cell receptor beta chains were all read from a single sample in a study of read filtering for tumor transcriptome and immune sequencing. This library used roughly 0.4 ug RNA and molecular barcoded adaptors spanning alpha/delta and beta/gamma chains. Using its own MiXCR run on the reads, TCRdb lists one record per CDR3 protein. The repertoire holds some 25,000 distinct CDR3 sequences, with 20% to 25% as singletons. Sequencing used a population of CD138-negative cells sorted from bone marrow. These receptors were taken from a donor aged 40 or over with multiple myeloma.

A word on this clonotype: A much larger clone differs from this one at a single base, so this may be a read error. This chain uses TRBV19 with TRBJ2-1; 9 bases match TRBD2. The CDR3 loop spans 14 amino acids. CDR1 and CDR2 (germline): LNHDA, SQIVND (reference sequence). The CDR3 DNA reads as TGTGCCAATAGTACGACTAGCGGTTACAATGAGCAGTTCTTC. It yields the protein CANSTTSGYNEQFF. The full variable domain, with the rest looked up from reference TRBV19 and TRBJ2-1, is DGGITQSPKYLFRKEGQNVTLSCEQNLNHDAMYWYRQDPGQGLRLIYYSQIVNDFQKGDIAEGYSVSREKKESFPLTVTSAQKNPTAFYLCANSTTSGYNEQFFGPGTRLTVL.

The table lists this clonotype with many counts. The chain couples TRBV9 to TRBJ2-1; the D is unclear. CDR3 length: 10 residues. V lost 3 bases, J lost 6 bases, and 1 base lay in between. Per the germline V gene, CDR1 is SGDLS and CDR2 is YYNGEE. The CDR3 loop is CASSGNEQFF. The CDR3 DNA is TGTGCCAGCAGCGGCAATGAGCAGTTCTTC. Looking up the rest from reference TRBV9 and TRBJ2-1 gives the full variable domain: DSGVTQTPKHLITATGQRVTLRCSPRSGDLSVYWYQQSLDQGLQFLIQYYNGEERAKGNILERFSAQQFPDLHSELNLSSLELGDSALYFCASSGNEQFFGPGTRLTVL.

A few counts support this clonotype. Possible read error: a much larger clone is one base away. V usage is TRBV20-1 and J usage is TRBJ1-1; no clear D gene. The germline CDR1 and CDR2 sequences are DFQATT and SNEGSKA (reference sequence). The CDR3 covers 14 residues. The CDR3 region has the DNA TGCAGTGCTAGAGGGAAATTGAGGAACGCTGAAGCTTTCTTT. Translated: CSARGKLRNAEAFF.

This clonotype was observed at least ten times. This rearrangement joins TRBV5-5 to TRBJ2-1, with D possibly called TRBD1 or TRBD2 (5 bases each). The CDR3 length is 15 residues. The V end was cut by 2 bases, the J end by 3 bases, with 12 bases between. CDR1 SGHKS and CDR2 YYEKEE come from the germline V gene (reference sequence). The CDR3 sequence is CASSLVGDIYNEQFF. CDR3 in DNA: TGTGCCAGCAGCTTAGTGGGGGATATCTACAATGAGCAGTTCTTC.

The sample holds many counts of this clonotype. The rearrangement uses TRBV6-2 or TRBV6-3 and TRBJ2-1; D might be TRBD1 or TRBD2, each matching 5 bases. Trimming took off 1 base at V and 2 bases at J, with 9 bases between the two ends. Germline V gene data show CDR1 as MNHEY and CDR2 as SVGEGT. The CDR3 loop spans 15 amino acids. This chain's CDR3 is CASSYWGLAYNEQFF. The CDR3 coding sequence is TGTGCCAGCAGTTACTGGGGGTTGGCCTACAATGAGCAGTTCTTC.

Worth noting for this clonotype: A much larger clone is a single base away; this may be a read error. The chain joins TRBV20-1 to TRBJ2-1; D gene unclear. Germline assignment: CDR1 DFQATT and CDR2 SNEGSKA (reference sequence). The CDR3 is 14 residues long. CDR3 coding DNA: TGCAGCACACTAAGACCAATTAAGTACAATGAGCAGTTCTTC. This sequence encodes CSTLRPIKYNEQFF.

By share of the sample, this clonotype is medium-sized. This rearrangement joins TRBV18 to TRBJ1-1, with TRBD1 matching 10 bases. V shed 0 bases and J 1 base; nucleotides not matched to a gene: 5. The CDR3 has 17 amino acids. CDR1 KGHSH and CDR2 LQKENI come from the germline V gene. The CDR3 protein is CASSPPGQGPRNTEAFF. The CDR3 DNA follows: TGTGCCAGCTCACCACCGGGACAGGGGCCGAGGAACACTGAAGCTTTCTTT.

This clonotype has at least ten counts. The J gene is TRBJ1-5, the V gene TRBV7-8, with TRBD1 as a possible D gene (6 bases). This CDR3 spans 17 amino acids. Germline CDR1 and CDR2: SGHVS and FQNEAQ. The V end was cut by 1 base, the J end by 3 bases, with 16 bases between. The CDR3 nucleotides are TGTGCCAGCAGCTTAGAAGAGGGGAACAGGGCCAATCAGCCCCAGCATTTT. It translates to CASSLEEGNRANQPQHF.

This clonotype was detected ten times or more. The J gene is TRBJ2-2, the V gene TRBV14; D is unclear. V was shortened by 2 bases and J by 2 bases, with 15 bases between the two germline ends. CDR3 size: 17 residues. Germline-derived CDR1 and CDR2 are SGHDN and FVKESK. CDR3 in amino acids: CASSQSPGITNTGELFF. CDR3 DNA sequence: TGTGCCAGCAGCCAATCTCCAGGAATCACTAACACCGGGGAGCTGTTTTTT. The full variable domain, rest sourced from reference TRBV14 and TRBJ2-2, is EAGVTQFPSHSVIEKGQTVTLRCDPISGHDNLYWYRRVMGKEIKFLLHFVKESKQDESGMPNNRFLAERTGGTYSTLKVQPAELEDSGVYFCASSQSPGITNTGELFFGEGSRLTVL.

This clonotype was observed many times. The rearrangement links TRBV13 to TRBJ1-4; TRBD1 is a possible D gene (6 bases). The CDR3 extends over 14 amino acids. The ends were cut back, 5 bases at V and 7 bases at J, with 14 bases in the middle. Germline assignment: CDR1 PRHDT and CDR2 FYEKMQ (reference sequence). CDR3 sequence (DNA): TGTGCCAGCAGCATACAGGGAGGCTTTGAAAAACTGTTTTTT. Amino acid sequence: CASSIQGGFEKLFF.

This clonotype was counted at least ten times. The CDR3 DNA is TGCGCCAGCAGAAAAGAAGAGAACGGAAACAATGAGCAGTTCTTC. Its protein is CASRKEENGNNEQFF. The chain employs TRBV5-1 and TRBJ2-1; D not certain. The CDR3 is made up of 15 amino acids. The V gene lost 5 bases and the J gene lost 5 bases, with 17 bases spanning the gap. Germline CDR1 SGHRS, CDR2 YFSETQ. Full variable domain (outside the CDR3, taken from reference TRBV5-1 and TRBJ2-1): KAGVTQTPRYLIKTRGQQVTLSCSPISGHRSVSWYQQTPGQGLQFLFEYFSETQRNKGNFPGRFSGRQFSNSRSEMNVSTLELGDSALYLCASRKEENGNNEQFFGPGTRLTVL.

The chain links TRBV5-4 to TRBJ1-1; TRBD1 matches at 8 bases. Germline lookup yields CDR1 SGHNT and CDR2 YYREEE (reference sequence). The ends lost 4 bases at V and 4 bases at J; junction bases unmatched: 6. The CDR3 extends over 14 amino acids. The CDR3 sequence: CASSPGQDSTEAFF. CDR3 in DNA: TGTGCCAGCAGCCCGGGACAGGACTCCACTGAAGCTTTCTTT.

This clonotype was counted ten times or more. The chain combines TRBV28 with TRBJ2-3, with D perhaps matching TRBD2 (5 bases). V was cut by 8 bases and J by 1 base, with 13 bases left in between. The V gene's germline CDR1 is MDHEN and CDR2 SYDVKM. This CDR3 contains 14 residues. This CDR3 reads CASSSGSRTDTQYF. CDR3 nucleotide sequence: TGTGCCAGCTCTTCGGGGTCCCGCACAGATACGCAGTATTTT.

Judged by abundance, this clonotype is medium-sized. The chain has TRBV5-1 and TRBJ2-1, with TRBD2 identical over 11 bases. The CDR3 is made up of 16 amino acids. Germline V gives CDR1 SGHRS, CDR2 YFSETQ. With V trimmed by 0 bases and J by 7 bases, 6 bases remained unmatched. The CDR3, as DNA: TGCGCCAGCAGCTTGGAAAGTACTAGCGGGAGAAATGAGCAGTTCTTC. It yields the protein CASSLESTSGRNEQFF.

This clonotype was picked up a small number of times. This may stem from a read error, because a much larger clone lies one nucleotide away. The CDR3 loop reads CASSHKRQGYTGELSF. Here the CDR3 DNA reads TGTGCCAGCAGTCATAAACGACAGGGGTACACCGGGGAGCTGTCTTTT. This chain connects TRBV6-5 to TRBJ2-2, with 8 bases that match TRBD1. This CDR3 contains 16 residues. The germline gives CDR1 MNHEY, CDR2 SVGAGI.

As for this clonotype: With a much larger clone just one base away, this may be a read error. The CDR3 sequence: CACSKSNYEQYF. CDR3 nucleotide sequence: TGTGCCTGCAGCAAGTCCAACTATGAGCAGTACTTC. The chain joins TRBV5-5 to TRBJ2-7; no definite D call. Germline V gene lookup returns CDR1 SGHKS and CDR2 YYEKEE (reference sequence). The CDR3 runs 12 residues.

This clonotype was detected many times. V usage is TRBV4-1 and J usage is TRBJ2-3; TRBD2 agrees at 16 bases. The CDR3 is made up of 20 amino acids. Trimming cost V 1 base and J 3 bases; bases outside gene matches: 10. Germline CDR1 MGHRA, CDR2 YSYEKL. CDR3 sequence (DNA): TGCGCCAGCAGCCAAGCACTCACCGGGACTAGCGGGAGGGGGACAGATACGCAGTATTTT. Amino acid sequence: CASSQALTGTSGRGTDTQYF.

By proportion, this clonotype is medium-sized (0.01 to 0.1%). This chain joins TRBV9 and TRBJ2-6; possible D gene TRBD2, 6 bases. From germline, CDR1 is SGDLS and CDR2 YYNGEE. Trimming shortened V by 3 bases and J by 2 bases, and 6 bases separated the two germline ends. CDR3 size: 14 residues. The CDR3 DNA follows: TGTGCCAGCAGCGGACTAGCTGGGGCCAACGTCCTGACTTTC. It specifies CASSGLAGANVLTF.

This clonotype appeared a few times. The chain employs TRBV29-1 and TRBJ1-1, with D possibly matching TRBD1 (5 bases). The CDR3 loop spans 13 amino acids. V was trimmed by 1 base and J by 5 bases, leaving 11 bases between them. CDR1 and CDR2 (germline): SQVTM, ANQGSEA. The CDR3 region is CSVEGGGRTEAFF. DNA for the CDR3: TGCAGCGTTGAAGGGGGGGGTAGGACTGAAGCTTTCTTT. Using reference TRBV29-1 and TRBJ1-1 for the parts outside the CDR3, the full variable domain is SAVISQKPSRDICQRGTSLTIQCQVDSQVTMMFWYRQQPGQSLTLIATANQGSEATYESGFVIDKFPISRPNLTFSTLTVSNMSPEDSSIYLCSVEGGGRTEAFFGQGTRLTVV.

The sample holds many counts of this clonotype. The chain employs TRBV2 and TRBJ2-7, with TRBD2 matching 11 bases. The length of the CDR3 is 16 residues. CDR1 SNHLY and CDR2 FYNNEI come from the germline V gene. Trimming removed 7 bases from V and 6 bases from J; junction bases left unmatched: 14. CDR3 DNA sequence: TGTGCCAGCACCCCGGTGTTAGCGGGAGGGCAGGGCGAGCAGTACTTC. Protein: CASTPVLAGGQGEQYF.

This clonotype was detected only a few times. This chain links TRBV7-8 with TRBJ1-5, with D perhaps TRBD1 (5 bases). Per the germline V gene, CDR1 is SGHVS and CDR2 is FQNEAQ. This CDR3 contains 18 residues. With 1 base removed from V and 0 bases from J, the gap between germline ends came to 16 bases. The CDR3 nucleotides read TGTGCCAGCAGCTTAGTGGATTGGGGACTCTATAGCAATCAGCCCCAGCATTTT. Encoded protein: CASSLVDWGLYSNQPQHF. Complete variable domain (other parts from reference TRBV7-8 and TRBJ1-5): GAGVSQSPRYKVAKRGQDVALRCDPISGHVSLFWYQQALGQGPEFLTYFQNEAQLDKSGLPSDRFFAERPEGSVSTLKIQRTQQEDSAVYLCASSLVDWGLYSNQPQHFGDGTRLSIL.

To note about this clonotype: This may stem from a read error, because a much larger clone lies one nucleotide away. The chain recombines TRBV2 with TRBJ2-6, with a possible D match to TRBD1 (5 bases). Germline V gene data show CDR1 as SNHLY and CDR2 as FYNNEI. The CDR3 is 16 residues long. In DNA, the CDR3 is TGTGCCAGCAGTGAACAGGCAGCCTCTGGGGCCAACGCCCTGACTTTC. This translates into CASSEQAASGANALTF.

This clonotype has at least ten counts. The CDR3 loop is CASSLVGGDEKLFF. The CDR3 DNA is TGTGCCAGCAGCTTGGTAGGGGGCGATGAAAAACTGTTTTTT. The chain recombines TRBV5-4 with TRBJ1-4, with TRBD1 identical over 7 bases. The V gene end was trimmed by 0 bases and the J gene end by 6 bases; junction bases not matched to a gene: 2. Looked up from germline, CDR1 is SGHNT and CDR2 is YYREEE (reference sequence). This CDR3 region has 14 residues.

This clonotype was seen many times. The J gene is TRBJ1-1, the V gene TRBV29-1, with D hard to call. The V end was cut by 5 bases, the J end by 1 base, with 8 bases between. The CDR3 extends over 12 amino acids. CDR1 and CDR2 (germline): SQVTM, ANQGSEA. CDR3 DNA sequence: TGCAGCGTTTCCCCAGAGAACACTGAAGCTTTCTTT. This sequence encodes CSVSPENTEAFF.

This clonotype was found many times. V is TRBV24-1 and J is TRBJ2-3; TRBD1 agrees at 7 bases. Germline V CDR1 and CDR2: KGHDR, SFDVKD. The CDR3 consists of 15 residues. After removal of 5 bases from V and 2 bases from J, the junction contained 6 bases not matched to a gene. The CDR3 coding sequence is TGTGCCACCAGTGGCCAGACAGGGATCACAGATACGCAGTATTTT. As protein: CATSGQTGITDTQYF.

A remark on this clonotype: The CDR3 carries no conserved terminal phenylalanine or tryptophan, so it likely arises from a read error. No DNA is shown, since the ends of the CDR3 on it are uncertain; the CDR3 is the one TCRdb lists. V usage is TRBV18 and J usage is TRBJ1-1. Germline V gives CDR1 KGHSH, CDR2 LQKENI. The CDR3 totals 13 residues, both ends included. The CDR3 reads CASSPTTDPETFL.